Listed below are T cell receptor beta chains from one sample, sequenced in a study of beta chain features in type 1 diabetes. Only in-frame clones appear in the TCRdb table, and some are missing; sequencing was by immunoSEQ multiplex PCR. The repertoire has fewer than 250,000 clones, 9.6% of them found once; the top ten carry 0.034%. The sample comprised naive CD4+ T cells from blood. Every receptor here comes from a woman under 30 in good health. The CDR3 runs from the conserved cysteine through the conserved F or W. D genes are given only for firm matches. Only some rows state a clone size, as once, few, many or a class for expanded clones.

J: TRBJ1-2
size: .
D: .
V: TRBV5-1
CDR3: CASSPRPGGGYTF
DNA: TGCGCCAGCAGCCCACGTCCCGGGGGTGGCTACACCTTC

J: TRBJ2-7
size: .
D: TRBD1
V: TRBV9
CDR3: CASSAEQGARDEQYF
DNA: TGTGCCAGCAGCGCCGAACAGGGGGCTCGCGACGAGCAGTACTTC

J: TRBJ1-2
size: few
D: TRBD1
V: TRBV6-5
CDR3: CASSRTGLGYGYTF
DNA: TGTGCCAGCAGCCGGACAGGCCTGGGCTATGGCTACACCTTC

J: TRBJ2-7
size: .
D: .
V: TRBV5-4
CDR3: CASSDQGSSYEQYF
DNA: TGTGCCAGCAGCGACCAGGGTAGCTCCTACGAGCAGTACTTC

J: TRBJ2-7
size: few
D: .
V: TRBV19
CDR3: CASSIDPSSYEQYF
DNA: TGTGCCAGTAGTATAGATCCGAGCTCCTACGAGCAGTACTTC

J: TRBJ1-5
size: .
D: .
V: TRBV4-2
CDR3: CASSPSPQQDNQPQHF
DNA: TGTGCCAGCAGCCCAAGCCCCCAGCAGGACAATCAGCCCCAGCATTTT

J: TRBJ2-1
size: few
D: .
V: TRBV19
CDR3: CASSTPGVSSYNEQFF
DNA: TGTGCCAGTAGTACCCCCGGGGTCAGCTCCTACAATGAGCAGTTCTTC

J: TRBJ1-2
size: few
D: .
V: TRBV30
CDR3: CAWTPPPRGGPANYGYTF
DNA: TGTGCCTGGACTCCCCCCCCGCGGGGCGGCCCAGCTAACTATGGCTACACCTTC

J: TRBJ2-1
size: few
D: .
V: TRBV29-1
CDR3: CSVRHAYSYNEQFF
DNA: TGCAGCGTTCGACACGCGTACTCCTACAATGAGCAGTTCTTC

J: TRBJ2-1
size: few
D: .
V: TRBV7-2
CDR3: CASSLIRQGNEQFF
DNA: TGTGCCAGCAGCTTAATCCGCCAGGGCAATGAGCAGTTCTTC

J: TRBJ2-3
size: .
D: TRBD1
V: TRBV18
CDR3: CASSPTGQGARDTQYF
DNA: TGTGCCAGCTCACCAACCGGACAGGGGGCGAGGGATACGCAGTATTTT

J: TRBJ1-1
size: many
D: TRBD1
V: TRBV7-2
CDR3: CASALTGTGNTEAFF
DNA: TGTGCCAGCGCACTAACCGGGACAGGGAACACTGAAGCTTTCTTT

J: TRBJ1-5
size: .
D: .
V: TRBV14
CDR3: CASSQDLGGPQHF
DNA: TGTGCCAGCAGCCAAGACCTCGGAGGACCCCAGCATTTT

J: TRBJ1-5
size: few
D: .
V: TRBV19
CDR3: CASRQEDWQPQHF
DNA: TGTGCCAGTAGGCAGGAAGATTGGCAGCCCCAGCATTTT

J: TRBJ2-7
size: many
D: .
V: TRBV29-1
CDR3: CSVALATYEQYF
DNA: TGCAGCGTCGCCCTAGCGACCTACGAGCAGTACTTC

J: TRBJ2-3
size: .
D: .
V: TRBV10-3
CDR3: CAFRGAGTDTQYF
DNA: TGTGCCTTCCGCGGGGCGGGCACAGATACGCAGTATTTT